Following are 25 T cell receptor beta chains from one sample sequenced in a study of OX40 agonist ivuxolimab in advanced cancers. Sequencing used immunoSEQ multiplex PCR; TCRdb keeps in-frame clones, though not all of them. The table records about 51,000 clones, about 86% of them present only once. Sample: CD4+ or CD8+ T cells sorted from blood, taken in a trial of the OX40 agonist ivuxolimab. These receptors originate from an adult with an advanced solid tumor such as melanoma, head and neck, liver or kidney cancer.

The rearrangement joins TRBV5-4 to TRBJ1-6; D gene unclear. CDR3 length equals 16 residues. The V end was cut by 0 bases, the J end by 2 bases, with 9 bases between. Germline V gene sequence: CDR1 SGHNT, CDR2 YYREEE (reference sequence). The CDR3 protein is CASSLAGPTYNSPLHF. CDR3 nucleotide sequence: TGTGCCAGCAGCTTGGCCGGGCCTACCTATAATTCACCCCTCCACTTT.

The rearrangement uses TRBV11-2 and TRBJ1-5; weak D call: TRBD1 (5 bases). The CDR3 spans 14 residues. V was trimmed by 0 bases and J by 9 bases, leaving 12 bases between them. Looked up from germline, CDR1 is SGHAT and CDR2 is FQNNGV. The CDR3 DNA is TGTGCCAGCAGCTTAGAGGGGGTTTACTCGCCCCAGCATTTT. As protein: CASSLEGVYSPQHF.

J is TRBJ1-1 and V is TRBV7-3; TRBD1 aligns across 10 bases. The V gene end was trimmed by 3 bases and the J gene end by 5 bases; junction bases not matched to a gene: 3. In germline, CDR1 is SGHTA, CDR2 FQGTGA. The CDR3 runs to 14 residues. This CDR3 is CASSLTGGNTEAFF. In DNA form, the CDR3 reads TGTGCCAGCAGCTTGACAGGGGGCAATACTGAAGCTTTCTTT. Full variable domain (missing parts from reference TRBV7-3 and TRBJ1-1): GAGVSQTPSNKVTEKGKYVELRCDPISGHTALYWYRQSLGQGPEFLIYFQGTGAADDSGLPNDRFFAVRPEGSVSTLKIQRTERGDSAVYLCASSLTGGNTEAFFGQGTRLTVV.

The CDR3 DNA is TGTGCCATCAATTCCGGGACAAGCCCCCATGAGCAGTTCTTC. Its translation: CAINSGTSPHEQFF. This sequence joins TRBV21-1 and TRBJ2-1; the DNA was not compared with TRBD1, the D call given in the table. TRBV21-1 is flagged as a pseudogene. The CDR3 is made up of 14 amino acids.

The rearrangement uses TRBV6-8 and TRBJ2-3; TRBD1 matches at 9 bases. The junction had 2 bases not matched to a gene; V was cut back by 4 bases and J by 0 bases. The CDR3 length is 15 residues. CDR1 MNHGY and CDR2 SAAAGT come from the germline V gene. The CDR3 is CASSSGQGSTDTQYF. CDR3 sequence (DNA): TGTGCCAGCAGTTCGGGACAGGGAAGCACAGATACGCAGTATTTT.

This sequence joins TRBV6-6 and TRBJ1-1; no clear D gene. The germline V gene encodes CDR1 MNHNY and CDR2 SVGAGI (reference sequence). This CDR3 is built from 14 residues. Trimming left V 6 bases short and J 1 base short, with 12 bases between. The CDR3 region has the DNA TGTGCCAGCAGGGGGTGGTTGGGGAACACTGAAGCTTTCTTT. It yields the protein CASRGWLGNTEAFF.

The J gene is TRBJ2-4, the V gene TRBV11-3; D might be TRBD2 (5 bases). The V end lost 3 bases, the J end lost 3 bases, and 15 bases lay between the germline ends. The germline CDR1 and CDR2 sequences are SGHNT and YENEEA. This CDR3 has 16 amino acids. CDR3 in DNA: TGTGCCAGCAGCTTTGGGGAGAATGTTGGCAAAAACATTCAGTACTTC. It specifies CASSFGENVGKNIQYF.

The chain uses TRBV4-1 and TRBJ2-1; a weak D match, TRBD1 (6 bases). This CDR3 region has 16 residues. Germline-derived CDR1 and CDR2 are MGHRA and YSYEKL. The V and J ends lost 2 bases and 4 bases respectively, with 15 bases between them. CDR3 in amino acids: CASSQSGTLEYNEQFF. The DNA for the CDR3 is TGCGCCAGCAGCCAATCGGGGACACTGGAATACAATGAGCAGTTCTTC.

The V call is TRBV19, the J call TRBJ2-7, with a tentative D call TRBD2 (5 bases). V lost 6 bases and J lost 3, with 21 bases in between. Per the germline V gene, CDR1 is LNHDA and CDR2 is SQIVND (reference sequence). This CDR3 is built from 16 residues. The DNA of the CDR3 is TGTGCCAGTAGCCCGTCGGCGGGTCACAAGAGCTACGAGCAGTACTTC. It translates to CASSPSAGHKSYEQYF.

This CDR3 is CASSKGGGSNQPQHF. CDR3 sequence (DNA): TGTGCCAGCAGCAAAGGAGGGGGGAGCAATCAGCCCCAGCATTTT. The V gene is TRBV21-1, the J gene TRBJ1-5. TRBV21-1 corresponds to a pseudogene. The CDR3 totals 15 residues.

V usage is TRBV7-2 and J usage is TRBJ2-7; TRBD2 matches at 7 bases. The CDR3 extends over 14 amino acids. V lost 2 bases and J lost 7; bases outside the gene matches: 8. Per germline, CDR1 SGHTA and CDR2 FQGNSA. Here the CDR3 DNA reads TGTGCCAGCAGCTTATCCTGGGGGGGTGAAGAGCAGTACTTC. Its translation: CASSLSWGGEEQYF.

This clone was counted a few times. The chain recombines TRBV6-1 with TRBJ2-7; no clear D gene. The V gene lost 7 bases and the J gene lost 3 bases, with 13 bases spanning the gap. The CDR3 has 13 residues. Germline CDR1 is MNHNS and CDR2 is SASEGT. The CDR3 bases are TGTGCCAGCAACACAGCCCTCTACTACGAGCAGTACTTC. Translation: CASNTALYYEQYF.

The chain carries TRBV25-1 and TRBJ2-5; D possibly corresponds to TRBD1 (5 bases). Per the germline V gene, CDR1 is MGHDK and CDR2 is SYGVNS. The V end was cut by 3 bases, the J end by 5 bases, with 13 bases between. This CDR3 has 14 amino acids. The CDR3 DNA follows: TGTGCCAGCAGTGACCCCAGGGCGTACGAGACCCAGTACTTC. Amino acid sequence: CASSDPRAYETQYF.

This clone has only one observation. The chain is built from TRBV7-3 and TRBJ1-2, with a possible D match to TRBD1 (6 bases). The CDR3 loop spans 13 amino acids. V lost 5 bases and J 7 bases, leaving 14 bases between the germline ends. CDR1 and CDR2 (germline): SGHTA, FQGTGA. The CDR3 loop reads CASSLGAGSGYTF. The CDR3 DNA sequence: TGTGCCAGCAGCCTGGGGGCAGGGAGTGGCTACACCTTC.

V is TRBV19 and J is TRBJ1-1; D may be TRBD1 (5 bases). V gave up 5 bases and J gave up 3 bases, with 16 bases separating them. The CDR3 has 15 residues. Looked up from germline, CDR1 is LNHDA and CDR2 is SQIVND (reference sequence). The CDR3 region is CASSAHGGRDTEAFF. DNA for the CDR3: TGTGCCAGTAGTGCCCATGGGGGTCGGGACACTGAAGCTTTCTTT.

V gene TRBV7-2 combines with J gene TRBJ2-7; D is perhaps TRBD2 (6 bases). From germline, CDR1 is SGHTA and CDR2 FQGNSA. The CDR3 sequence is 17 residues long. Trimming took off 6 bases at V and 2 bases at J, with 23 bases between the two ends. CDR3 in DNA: TGTGCCAGCAGACTCGACCCGGGACTCATGCCTCCCTACGAGCAGTACTTC. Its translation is CASRLDPGLMPPYEQYF.

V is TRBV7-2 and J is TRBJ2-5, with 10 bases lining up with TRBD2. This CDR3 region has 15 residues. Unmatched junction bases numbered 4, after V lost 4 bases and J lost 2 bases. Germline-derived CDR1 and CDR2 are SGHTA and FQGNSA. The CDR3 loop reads CASSSRLAGQETQYF. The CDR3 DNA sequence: TGTGCCAGCAGCTCCAGACTAGCGGGTCAAGAGACCCAGTACTTC. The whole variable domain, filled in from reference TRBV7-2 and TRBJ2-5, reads GAGVSQSPSNKVTEKGKDVELRCDPISGHTALYWYRQSLGQGLEFLIYFQGNSAPDKSGLPSDRFSAERTGGSVSTLTIQRTQQEDSAVYLCASSSRLAGQETQYFGPGTRLLVL.

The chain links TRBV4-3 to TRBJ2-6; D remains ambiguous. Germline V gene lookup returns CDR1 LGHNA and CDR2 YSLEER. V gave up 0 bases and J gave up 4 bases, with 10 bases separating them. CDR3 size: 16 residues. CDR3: CASSQDSGTGANVLTF. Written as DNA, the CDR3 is TGCGCCAGCAGCCAAGATTCCGGTACAGGGGCCAACGTCCTGACTTTC.

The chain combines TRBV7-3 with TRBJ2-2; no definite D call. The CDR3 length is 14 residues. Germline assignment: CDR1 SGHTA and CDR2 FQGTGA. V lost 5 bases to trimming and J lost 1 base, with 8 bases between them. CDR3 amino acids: CASSAHQNTGELFF. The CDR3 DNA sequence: TGTGCCAGCAGCGCACATCAGAACACCGGGGAGCTGTTTTTT.

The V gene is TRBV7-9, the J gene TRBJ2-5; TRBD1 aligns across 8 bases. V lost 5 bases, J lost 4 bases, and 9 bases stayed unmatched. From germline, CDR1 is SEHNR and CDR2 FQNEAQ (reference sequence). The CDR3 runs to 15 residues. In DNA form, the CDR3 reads TGTGCCAGCAGCACGGCAGGGGGCCTTCCAGAGACCCAGTACTTC. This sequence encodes CASSTAGGLPETQYF.

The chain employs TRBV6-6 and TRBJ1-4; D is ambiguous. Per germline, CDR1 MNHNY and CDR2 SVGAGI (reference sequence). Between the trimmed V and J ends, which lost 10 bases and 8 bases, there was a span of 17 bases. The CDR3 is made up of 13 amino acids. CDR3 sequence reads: CATKPRVEEKLFF. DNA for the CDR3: TGTGCCACAAAACCGAGGGTCGAGGAAAAACTGTTTTTT.

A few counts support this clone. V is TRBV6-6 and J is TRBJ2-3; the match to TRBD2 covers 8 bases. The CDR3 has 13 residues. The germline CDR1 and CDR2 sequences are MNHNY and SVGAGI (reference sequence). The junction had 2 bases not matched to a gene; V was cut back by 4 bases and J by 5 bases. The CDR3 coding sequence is TGTGCCAGCAGTTTTGCGGGGGGAGATACGCAGTATTTT. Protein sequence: CASSFAGGDTQYF.

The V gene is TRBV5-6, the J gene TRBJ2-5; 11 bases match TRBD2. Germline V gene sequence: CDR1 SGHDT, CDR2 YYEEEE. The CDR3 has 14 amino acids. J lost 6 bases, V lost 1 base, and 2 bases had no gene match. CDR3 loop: CASSLTSGGKTQYF. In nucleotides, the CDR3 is TGTGCCAGCAGCTTGACTAGCGGGGGAAAGACCCAGTACTTC.

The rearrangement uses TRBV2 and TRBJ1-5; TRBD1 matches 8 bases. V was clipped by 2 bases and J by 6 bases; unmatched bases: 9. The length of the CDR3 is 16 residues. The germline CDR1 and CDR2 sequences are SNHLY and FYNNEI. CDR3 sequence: CASSEQPGGGGQPQHF. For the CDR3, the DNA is TGTGCCAGCAGTGAACAACCAGGGGGCGGCGGTCAGCCCCAGCATTTT.

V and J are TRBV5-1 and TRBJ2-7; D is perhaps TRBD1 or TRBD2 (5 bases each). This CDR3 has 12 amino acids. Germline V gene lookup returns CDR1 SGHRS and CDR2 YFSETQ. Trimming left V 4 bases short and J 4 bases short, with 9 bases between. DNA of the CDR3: TGCGCCAGCAGCGGGGACGGGTACGAGCAGTACTTC. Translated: CASSGDGYEQYF.